This TCR beta chain was recorded in a study of blood T cell repertoires in COVID-19. In the study overall: Sites across the United States, Italy and Spain contributed samples from acute and convalescent COVID-19.

Germline CDR1 is MNHEY and CDR2 is SVGAGI. This CDR3 region has 16 residues. For this clone: One end of the junction does not line up with germline, which may come from a read error.

Source study methods: Amplification from reference gene primers served as the basis for estimated nucleated cell counts. TCRdb keeps only in-frame clones here, not all; method: immunoSEQ multiplex PCR. That table furnishes V, J and clone size, whereas the DNA furnished D and trimming. Among just over 95,000 clones, approximately 90% were seen once, and the ten largest hold less than 2%. The chain carries TRBV6-5 and TRBJ1-5, with 12 bases that match TRBD1. The sequencing input was peripheral blood. The TCR sequence derives from a man in his 60s with acute or convalescent COVID-19. The CDR3 protein is CASIYRDRGLVQPQHF. The CDR3 region has the DNA TGTGCCAGCATTTACCGGGACAGGGGGCTCGTTCAGCCCCAGCATTTT.